Reported below is one T cell receptor beta chain. Its binding antigen is unknown. The sample holds no much larger clone one base away, and base qualities are not on file. The source of the sample is a study of T-cell memory formation after mild COVID-19 (dated by TCRdb to 2020 to 2023). As for the study more broadly: Most TCR sequence clusters were specific to one of the two donors. In a couple of donors, T-cell clones that expanded and contracted after mild COVID-19 were followed by sequencing TCRalpha and TCRbeta repertoires longitudinally. The cohort was made up of two young adult volunteers, one female and one male, who were previously healthy.

What the work shows at the level of the full study, not this receptor alone: Clones that contracted from day 15 to 85 showed balanced CD4/CD8 phenotypes, whereas a second wave of clones that expanded from day 15 to 37 leaned towards CD4+. SARS-CoV-2 specificity was not confirmed for the second-wave clones peaking on day 37. The study covered only a couple of mild cases, and larger cohorts including severe cases with pre-infection samples were considered necessary. Some responding clones were detected in pre-infection memory, suggesting pre-existing cross-reactive memory T cells joined the SARS-CoV-2 response. Contracting CD4+ clones were found mainly in CM and EM memory subsets, while CD8+ clones were enriched in EMRA.

Sequencing instrument: Illumina NovaSeq 6000. TCRalpha and TCRbeta cDNA libraries were built by 5'RACE with constant-segment primers, adding sample barcodes and unique molecular identifiers. RNA was extracted from every sample with Trizol reagent. Libraries were amplified in two PCR steps, with a second sample barcode and Illumina TruSeq adapters added in the second step. Libraries were sequenced on an Illumina NovaSeq with 2 x 150 bp paired-end reads. Turning to the authors' computational methods: The reads were demultiplexed and collapsed into UMI-guided consensus sequences using migec v1.2.7. Using mixcr v2.1.11, the UMI consensuses were aligned to TRA and TRB V and J templates and assembled into clonotypes. Clonotypes were classified as expanded or contracted when called significant by both edgeR and NoisET, with noise models trained on biological replicates. For edgeR calls, the cutoffs were a false discovery rate-adjusted p below 0.01 and a log2 fold-change threshold of 1. PCA with hierarchical clustering of max-normalized trajectories of the 1000 most abundant clonotypes was used as exploratory dynamics analysis. Separately sequenced CD4+ and CD8+ repertoires were used to assign a CD4 or CD8 phenotype to each responding clone. The public reads were run again by TCRdb, first through fastp at Q25 and then through MiXCR, and only productive beta chains were kept. Rows matching on CDR3 protein sequence are summarized as one entry with the most common DNA and genes. TCRdb's processing, not the study's, gives the V and J calls here. The sample contains 110,000 or so distinct CDR3 sequences, about a fifth of them found a single time. Of the sample, roughly 37% is held by the ten largest clones.

The germline V gene provides CDR1 KGHSH and CDR2 LQKENI. The junction shows trimming of 3 bases on V and 0 bases on J, and the gene matches do not reach 6 bases of it. Counted from cysteine to phenylalanine, this CDR3 has 16 amino acids. The sequence is cut down to CDR3 DNA, 48 bases in frame from base 1. Ficoll-Paque density gradient centrifugation was the method used to isolate PBMCs. Sequencing input: PBMCs or a T cell subset sorted from them (not recorded which). This TCR derives from a young man who had mild COVID-19 (a few samples of this study predate the infection). The sample titles of this study are shuffled in the database, so cell type and time point are left out; the donor was told from shared clones. Here the chain combines TRBV18 and TRBJ1-2; the junction holds 8 bases that match TRBD1. The nucleotide sequence reads TGTGCCAGCTCACCTGTCCCGGGACAGGCTAACTATGGCTACACCTTC. Translated, it reads CASSPVPGQANYGYTF.